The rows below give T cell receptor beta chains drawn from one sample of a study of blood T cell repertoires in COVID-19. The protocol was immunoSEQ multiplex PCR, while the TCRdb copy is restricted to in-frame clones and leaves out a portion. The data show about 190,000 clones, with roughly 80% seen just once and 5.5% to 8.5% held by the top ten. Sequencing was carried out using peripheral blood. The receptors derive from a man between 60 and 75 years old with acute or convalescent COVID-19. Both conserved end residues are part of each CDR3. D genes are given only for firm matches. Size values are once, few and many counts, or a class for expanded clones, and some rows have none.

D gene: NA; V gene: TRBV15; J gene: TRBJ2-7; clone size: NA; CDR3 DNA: TGTGCCACCAGCAGGATGACAGACTACGAGCAGTACTTC; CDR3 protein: CATSRMTDYEQYF
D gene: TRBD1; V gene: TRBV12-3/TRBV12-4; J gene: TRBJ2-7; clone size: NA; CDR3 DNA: TGTGCCAGCCGCCTTCAGGGGGCCTACGAGCAGTACTTC; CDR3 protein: CASRLQGAYEQYF
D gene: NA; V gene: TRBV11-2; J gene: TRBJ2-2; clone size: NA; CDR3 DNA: TGTGCCAGCAGCTTTGTGGTCAGGGCGAACACCGGGGAGCTGTTTTTT; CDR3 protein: CASSFVVRANTGELFF
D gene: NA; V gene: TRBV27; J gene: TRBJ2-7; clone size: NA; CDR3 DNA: TGTGCCAGCACCCGGCAGGGGTCCTACGAGCAGTACTTC; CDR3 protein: CASTRQGSYEQYF
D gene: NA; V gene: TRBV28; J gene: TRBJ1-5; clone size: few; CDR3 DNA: TGTGCCAGCAGTTTCGGGCAGCCCCAGCATTTT; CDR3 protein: CASSFGQPQHF
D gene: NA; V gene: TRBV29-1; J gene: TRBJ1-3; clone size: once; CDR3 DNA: TGCAGCGTTGGGGAGAGGAGCTCTGGAAACACCATATATTTT; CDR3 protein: CSVGERSSGNTIYF
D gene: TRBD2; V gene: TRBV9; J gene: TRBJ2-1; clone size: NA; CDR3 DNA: TGTGCCAGCAGCGTAGATTCCGTGACTAGCGGGAGATATGAGCAGTTCTTC; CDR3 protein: CASSVDSVTSGRYEQFF
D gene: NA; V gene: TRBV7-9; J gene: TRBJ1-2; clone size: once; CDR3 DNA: TGTGCCAGCAGCTTAGGCGTTAGTGAGGACACCTATGGCTACACCTTC; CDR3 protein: CASSLGVSEDTYGYTF
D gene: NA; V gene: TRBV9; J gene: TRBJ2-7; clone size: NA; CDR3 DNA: TGTGCCAGCAGCGGCATAAGTCAGGGAAGCGAGCAGTACTTC; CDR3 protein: CASSGISQGSEQYF
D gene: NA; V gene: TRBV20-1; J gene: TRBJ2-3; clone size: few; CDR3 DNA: TGCAGTGCTAGTTCCCCCCGGAATCGCGGAACTAGCACAGATACGCAGTATTTT; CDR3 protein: CSASSPRNRGTSTDTQYF
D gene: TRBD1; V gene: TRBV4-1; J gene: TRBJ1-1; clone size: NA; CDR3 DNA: TGCGCCAGCAGCCAAGGTGTGACAGGGGGCTGGACTGAAGCTTTCTTT; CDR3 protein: CASSQGVTGGWTEAFF